This T cell receptor beta chain stems from a study of CD8+ T cells in alopecia areata. The CDR3 is 11 residues long. Germline V CDR1 and CDR2: DFQATT, SNEGSKA (reference sequence). V lost 4 bases, J lost 9 bases, and 13 bases lay in between. Extraction of RNA preceded its reverse transcription into cDNA, which served as the sequencing template. The method was immunoSEQ multiplex PCR; TCRdb's version includes in-frame clones alone and lacks a portion of them. The sample carries approximately 150,000 clones, about 90% recorded once. The clonotype originates from a human donor with alopecia areata. This material consisted of CD8+ T cells sorted from blood, taken at week 0. The chain employs TRBV20-1 and TRBJ2-7, with unresolved D. CDR3 coding DNA: TGCAGTGCTATGTTCGGTAATTGGCAGTACTTC. It specifies CSAMFGNWQYF.